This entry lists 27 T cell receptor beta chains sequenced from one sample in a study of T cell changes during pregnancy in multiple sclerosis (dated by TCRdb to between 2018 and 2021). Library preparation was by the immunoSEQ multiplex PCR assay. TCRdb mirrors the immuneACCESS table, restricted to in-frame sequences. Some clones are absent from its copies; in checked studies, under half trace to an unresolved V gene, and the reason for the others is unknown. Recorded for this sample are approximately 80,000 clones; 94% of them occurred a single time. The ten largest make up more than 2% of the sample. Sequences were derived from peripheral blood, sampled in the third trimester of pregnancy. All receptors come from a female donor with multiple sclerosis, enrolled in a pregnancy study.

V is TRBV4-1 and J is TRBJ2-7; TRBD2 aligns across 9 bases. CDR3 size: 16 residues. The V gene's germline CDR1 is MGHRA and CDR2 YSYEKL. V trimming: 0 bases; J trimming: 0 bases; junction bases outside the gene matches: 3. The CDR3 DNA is TGCGCCAGCAGCCAAGAAAAGCGGGGGGACTCCTACGAGCAGTACTTC. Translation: CASSQEKRGDSYEQYF.

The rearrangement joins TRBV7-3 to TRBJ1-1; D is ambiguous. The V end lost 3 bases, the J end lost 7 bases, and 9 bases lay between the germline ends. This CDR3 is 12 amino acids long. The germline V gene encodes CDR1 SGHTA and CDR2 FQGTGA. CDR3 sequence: CASSLHGGEAFF. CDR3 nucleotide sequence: TGTGCCAGCAGCTTGCACGGCGGTGAAGCTTTCTTT.

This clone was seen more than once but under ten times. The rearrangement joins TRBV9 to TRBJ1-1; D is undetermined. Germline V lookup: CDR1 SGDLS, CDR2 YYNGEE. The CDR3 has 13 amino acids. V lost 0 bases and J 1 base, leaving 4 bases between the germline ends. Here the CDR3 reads CASSVGANTEAFF. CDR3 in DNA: TGTGCCAGCAGCGTAGGAGCGAACACTGAAGCTTTCTTT.

The CDR3 is CASSDSDTTYEQYF. Here the CDR3 DNA reads TGTGCCAGCAGTGATTCGGACACGACCTACGAGCAGTACTTC. This sequence joins TRBV25-1 and TRBJ2-7; tentative D call: TRBD1 (5 bases). In germline, CDR1 is MGHDK, CDR2 SYGVNS. V was shortened by 3 bases and J by 2 bases, with 11 bases between the two germline ends. The CDR3 totals 14 residues.

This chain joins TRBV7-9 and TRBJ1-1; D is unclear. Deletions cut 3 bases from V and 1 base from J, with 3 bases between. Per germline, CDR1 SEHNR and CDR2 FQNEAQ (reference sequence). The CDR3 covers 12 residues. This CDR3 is CASSFQNTEAFF. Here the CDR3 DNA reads TGTGCCAGCAGCTTCCAGAACACTGAAGCTTTCTTT.

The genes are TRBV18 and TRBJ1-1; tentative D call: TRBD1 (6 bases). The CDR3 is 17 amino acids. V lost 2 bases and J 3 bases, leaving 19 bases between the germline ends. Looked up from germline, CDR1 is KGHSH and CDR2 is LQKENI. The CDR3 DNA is TGTGCCAGCTCACCAATTGGACAGCAAGTAGGTGACACTGAAGCTTTCTTT. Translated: CASSPIGQQVGDTEAFF.

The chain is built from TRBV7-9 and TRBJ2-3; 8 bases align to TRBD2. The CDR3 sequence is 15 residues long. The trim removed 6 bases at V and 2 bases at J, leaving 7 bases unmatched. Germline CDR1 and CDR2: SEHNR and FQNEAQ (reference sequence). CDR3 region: CASRTYGGDTDTQYF. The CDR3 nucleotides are TGTGCCAGCAGAACCTACGGGGGGGACACAGATACGCAGTATTTT.

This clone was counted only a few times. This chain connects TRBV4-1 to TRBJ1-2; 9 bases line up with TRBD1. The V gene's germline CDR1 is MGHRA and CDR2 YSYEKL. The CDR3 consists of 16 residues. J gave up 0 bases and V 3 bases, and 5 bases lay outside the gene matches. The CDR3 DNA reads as TGCGCCAGCAGCCAGCCGGGACAGGGTCCTAACTATGGCTACACCTTC. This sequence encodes CASSQPGQGPNYGYTF.

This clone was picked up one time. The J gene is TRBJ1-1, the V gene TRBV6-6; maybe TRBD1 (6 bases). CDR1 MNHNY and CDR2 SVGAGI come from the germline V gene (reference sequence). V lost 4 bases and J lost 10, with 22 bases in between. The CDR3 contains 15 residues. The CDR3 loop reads CASSSPGGGRAGAFF. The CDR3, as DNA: TGTGCCAGCAGTTCACCAGGAGGGGGGAGGGCGGGAGCTTTCTTT.

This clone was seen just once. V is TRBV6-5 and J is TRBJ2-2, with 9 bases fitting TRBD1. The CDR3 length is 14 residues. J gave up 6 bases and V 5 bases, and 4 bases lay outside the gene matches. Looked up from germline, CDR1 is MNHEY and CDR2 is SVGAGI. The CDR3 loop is CASSRTGEAGELFF. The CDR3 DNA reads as TGTGCCAGCAGTAGGACAGGGGAGGCCGGGGAGCTGTTTTTT.

CDR3 nucleotide sequence: TGTGCCAGCACCAGATGGGGGGTGGGGTTTCCCGGGGAGCTGTTTTTT. Amino acid sequence: CASTRWGVGFPGELFF. This rearrangement joins TRBV2 to TRBJ2-2; D perhaps matches TRBD2 (6 bases). The germline V gene encodes CDR1 SNHLY and CDR2 FYNNEI. Trimming removed 7 bases at V and 6 bases at J, with 21 bases between. The CDR3 has 16 amino acids. Supplemented by reference TRBV2 and TRBJ2-2, the full variable domain reads EPEVTQTPSHQVTQMGQEVILRCVPISNHLYFYWYRQILGQKVEFLVSFYNNEISEKSEIFDDQFSVERPDGSNFTLKIRSTKLEDSAMYFCASTRWGVGFPGELFFGEGSRLTVL.

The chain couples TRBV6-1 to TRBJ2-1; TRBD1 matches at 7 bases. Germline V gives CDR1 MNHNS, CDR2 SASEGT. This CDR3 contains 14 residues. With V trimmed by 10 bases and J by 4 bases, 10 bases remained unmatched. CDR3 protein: CATEVDRRYNEQFF. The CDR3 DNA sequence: TGTGCCACCGAGGTGGACAGGCGATACAATGAGCAGTTCTTC.

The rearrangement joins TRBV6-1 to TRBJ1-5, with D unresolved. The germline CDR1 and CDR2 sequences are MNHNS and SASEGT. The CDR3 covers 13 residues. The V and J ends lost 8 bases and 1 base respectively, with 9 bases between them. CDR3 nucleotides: TGTGCCAGCTCCACGGTGAGCAATCAGCCCCAGCATTTT. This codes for CASSTVSNQPQHF.

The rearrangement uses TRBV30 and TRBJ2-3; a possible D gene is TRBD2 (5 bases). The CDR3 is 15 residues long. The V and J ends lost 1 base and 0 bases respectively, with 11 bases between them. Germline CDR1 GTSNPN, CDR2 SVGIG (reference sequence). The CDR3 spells CAWSGGATSTDTQYF. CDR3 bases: TGTGCCTGGAGTGGGGGAGCGACGAGCACAGATACGCAGTATTTT.

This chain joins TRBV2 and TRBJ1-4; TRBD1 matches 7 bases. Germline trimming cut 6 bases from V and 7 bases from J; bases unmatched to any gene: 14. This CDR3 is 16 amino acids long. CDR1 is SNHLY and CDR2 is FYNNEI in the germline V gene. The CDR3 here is CASRGYTGDFGEKLFF. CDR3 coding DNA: TGTGCCAGCAGGGGGTACACAGGGGATTTTGGTGAAAAACTGTTTTTT. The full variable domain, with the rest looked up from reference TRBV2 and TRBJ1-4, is EPEVTQTPSHQVTQMGQEVILRCVPISNHLYFYWYRQILGQKVEFLVSFYNNEISEKSEIFDDQFSVERPDGSNFTLKIRSTKLEDSAMYFCASRGYTGDFGEKLFFGSGTQLSVL.

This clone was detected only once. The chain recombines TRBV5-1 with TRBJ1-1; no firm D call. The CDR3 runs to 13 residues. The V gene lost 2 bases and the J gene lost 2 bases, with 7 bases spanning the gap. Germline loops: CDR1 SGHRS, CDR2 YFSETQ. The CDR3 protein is CASSFGGNTEAFF. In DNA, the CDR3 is TGCGCCAGCAGCTTTGGAGGCAACACTGAAGCTTTCTTT.

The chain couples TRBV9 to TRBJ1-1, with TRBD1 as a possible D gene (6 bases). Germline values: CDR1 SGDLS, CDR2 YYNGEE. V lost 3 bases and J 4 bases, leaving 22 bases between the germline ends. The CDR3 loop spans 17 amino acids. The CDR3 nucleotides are TGTGCCAGCAGCGGATCGACAGGTCGTACGGTGGGCACTGAAGCTTTCTTT. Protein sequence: CASSGSTGRTVGTEAFF.

CDR3 nucleotides: TGTGCCTGGAGTGTTATGGCCAATCAGCCCCAGCATTTT. This sequence encodes CAWSVMANQPQHF. V is TRBV30 and J is TRBJ1-5; D is unresolved. This CDR3 has 13 residues. V shed 0 bases and J shed 3 bases, with 6 bases lying between them. Germline-derived CDR1 and CDR2 are GTSNPN and SVGIG (reference sequence). Full variable domain (outside the CDR3, taken from reference TRBV30 and TRBJ1-5): SQTIHQWPATLVQPVGSPLSLECTVEGTSNPNLYWYRQAAGRGLQLLFYSVGIGQISSEVPQNLSASRPQDRQFILSSKKLLLSDSGFYLCAWSVMANQPQHFGDGTRLSIL.

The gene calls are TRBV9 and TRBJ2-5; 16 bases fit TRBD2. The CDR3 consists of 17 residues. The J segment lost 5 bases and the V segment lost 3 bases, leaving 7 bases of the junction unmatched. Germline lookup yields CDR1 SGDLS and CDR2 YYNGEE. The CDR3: CASSAGTSGGAGETQYF. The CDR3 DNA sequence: TGTGCCAGCAGCGCAGGGACTAGCGGGGGGGCGGGGGAGACCCAGTACTTC.

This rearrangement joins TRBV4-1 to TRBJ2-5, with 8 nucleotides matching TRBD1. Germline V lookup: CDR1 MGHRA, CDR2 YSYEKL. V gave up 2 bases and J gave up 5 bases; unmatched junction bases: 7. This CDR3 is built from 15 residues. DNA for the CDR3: TGCGCCAGCAGCCAACCGACAGGGGTAGGGGAGACCCAGTACTTC. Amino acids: CASSQPTGVGETQYF.

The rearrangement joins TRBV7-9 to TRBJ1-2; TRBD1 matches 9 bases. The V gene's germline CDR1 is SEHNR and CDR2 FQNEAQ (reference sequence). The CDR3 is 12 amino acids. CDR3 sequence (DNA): TGTGCTGGGACAGGGAGTAACTATGGCTACACCTTC. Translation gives CAGTGSNYGYTF.

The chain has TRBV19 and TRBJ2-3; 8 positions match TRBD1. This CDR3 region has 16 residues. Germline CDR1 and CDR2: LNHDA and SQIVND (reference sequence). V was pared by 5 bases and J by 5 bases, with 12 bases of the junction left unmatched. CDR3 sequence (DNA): TGTGCCAGTAGTTCAAGACATGTGGGGACAGGAGATACGCAGTATTTT. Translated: CASSSRHVGTGDTQYF.

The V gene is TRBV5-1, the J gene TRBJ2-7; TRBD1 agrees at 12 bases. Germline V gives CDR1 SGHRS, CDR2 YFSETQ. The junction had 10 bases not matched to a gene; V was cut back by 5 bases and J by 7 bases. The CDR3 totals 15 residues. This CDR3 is CASRPPGQGAGEQYF. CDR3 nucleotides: TGCGCCAGCAGGCCCCCGGGACAGGGGGCGGGGGAGCAGTACTTC.

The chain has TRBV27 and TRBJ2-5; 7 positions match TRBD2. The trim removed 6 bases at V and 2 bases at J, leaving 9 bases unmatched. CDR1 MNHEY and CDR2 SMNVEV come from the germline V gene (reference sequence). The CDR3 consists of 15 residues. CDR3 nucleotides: TGTGCCAGCAGACCTCTGGCGGGGGAGCAAGAGACCCAGTACTTC. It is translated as CASRPLAGEQETQYF.

CDR3 coding DNA: TGTGCCAGCAGCTTAGACGGACAGGCTAACTATGGCTACACCTTC. Translation gives CASSLDGQANYGYTF. This chain joins TRBV7-3 and TRBJ1-2, with TRBD1 identical over 7 bases. Germline lookup yields CDR1 SGHTA and CDR2 FQGTGA. V shed 2 bases and J 0 bases; nucleotides not matched to a gene: 3. The CDR3 runs to 15 residues.

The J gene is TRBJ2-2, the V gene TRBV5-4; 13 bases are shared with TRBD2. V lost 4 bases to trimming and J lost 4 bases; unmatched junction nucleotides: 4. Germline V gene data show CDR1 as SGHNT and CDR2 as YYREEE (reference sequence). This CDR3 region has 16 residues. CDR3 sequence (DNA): TGTGCCAGCAGCCCTACTAGCGGGGGGGTCACCGGGGAGCTGTTTTTT. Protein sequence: CASSPTSGGVTGELFF.

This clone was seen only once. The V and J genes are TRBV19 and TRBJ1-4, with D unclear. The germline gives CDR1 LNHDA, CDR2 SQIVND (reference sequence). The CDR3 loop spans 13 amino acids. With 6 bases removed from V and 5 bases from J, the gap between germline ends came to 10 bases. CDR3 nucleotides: TGTGCCAGTAGCCGGGAGCTAAATGAAAAACTGTTTTTT. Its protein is CASSRELNEKLFF.